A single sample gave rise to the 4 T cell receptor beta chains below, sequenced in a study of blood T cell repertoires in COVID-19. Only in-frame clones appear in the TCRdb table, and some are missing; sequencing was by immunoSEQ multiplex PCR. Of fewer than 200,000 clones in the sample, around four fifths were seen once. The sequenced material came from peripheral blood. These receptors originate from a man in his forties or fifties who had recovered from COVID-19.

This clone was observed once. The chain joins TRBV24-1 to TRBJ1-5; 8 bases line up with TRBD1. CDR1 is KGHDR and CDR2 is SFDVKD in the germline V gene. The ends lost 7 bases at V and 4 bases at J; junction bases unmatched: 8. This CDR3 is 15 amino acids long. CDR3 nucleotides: TGTGCCACCAGAAGACAGGGGAAGATTAATCAGCCCCAGCATTTT. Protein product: CATRRQGKINQPQHF.

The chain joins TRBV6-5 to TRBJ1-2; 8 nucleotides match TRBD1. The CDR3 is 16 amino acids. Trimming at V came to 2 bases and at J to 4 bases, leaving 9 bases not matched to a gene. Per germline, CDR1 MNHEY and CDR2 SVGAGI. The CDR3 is CASSYGRDRPVYGYTF. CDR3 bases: TGTGCCAGCAGTTACGGAAGGGACAGGCCCGTCTATGGCTACACCTTC.

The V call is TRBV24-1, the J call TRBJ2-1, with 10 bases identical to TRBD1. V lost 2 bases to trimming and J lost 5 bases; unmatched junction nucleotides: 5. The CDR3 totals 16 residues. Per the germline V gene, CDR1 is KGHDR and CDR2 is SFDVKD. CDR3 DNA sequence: TGTGCCACCAGTGATTCCTCGGGGACAGGGGACAATGAGCAGTTCTTC. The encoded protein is CATSDSSGTGDNEQFF.

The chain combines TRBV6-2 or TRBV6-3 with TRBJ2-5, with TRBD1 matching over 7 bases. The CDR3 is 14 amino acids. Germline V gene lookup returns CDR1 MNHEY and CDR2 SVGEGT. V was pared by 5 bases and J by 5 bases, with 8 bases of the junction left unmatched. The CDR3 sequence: CASSALTGHETQYF. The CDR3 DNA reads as TGTGCCAGCAGTGCTTTGACAGGGCACGAGACCCAGTACTTC.